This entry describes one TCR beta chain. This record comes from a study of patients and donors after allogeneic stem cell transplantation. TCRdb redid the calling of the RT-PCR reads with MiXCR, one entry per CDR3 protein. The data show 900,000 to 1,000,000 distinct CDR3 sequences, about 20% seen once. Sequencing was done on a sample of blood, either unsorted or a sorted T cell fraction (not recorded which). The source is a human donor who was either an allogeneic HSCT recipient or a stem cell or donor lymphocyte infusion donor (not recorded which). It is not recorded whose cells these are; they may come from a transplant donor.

CDR3 in DNA: TGTGCCAGCAGCCCCGACCCGGGACAGACGAACACTGAAGCTTTCTTT. This codes for CASSPDPGQTNTEAFF. The V and J genes are TRBV11-2 and TRBJ1-1, with 7 positions matching TRBD1. The J segment lost 1 base and the V segment lost 5 bases, leaving 10 bases of the junction unmatched. Germline CDR1 reads SGHAT; CDR2 reads FQNNGV. CDR3 size: 16 residues.